One and the same sample provided the 28 T cell receptor beta chains below, sequenced in a study of blood T cells in healthy people across ages. With a J-beta primer mix and a sample-barcoded 5' primer, a second PCR ran roughly 6 to 11 cycles. TCRdb re-analysed the 5' RACE reads in MiXCR, keeping a single row per CDR3 protein. The sample yields around 2 million distinct CDR3 sequences, about two fifths seen once. Sequences were obtained from blood. These receptors were collected from a human donor in good health.

This clonotype was counted a few times. The V gene is TRBV7-9, the J gene TRBJ1-1, with TRBD1 matching over 7 bases. V lost 3 bases to trimming and J lost 1 base; unmatched junction nucleotides: 5. Per germline, CDR1 SEHNR and CDR2 FQNEAQ (reference sequence). The CDR3 spans 15 residues. CDR3 nucleotides: TGTGCCAGCAGCTTTAGGACAGGAACGAACACTGAAGCTTTCTTT. Amino acid sequence: CASSFRTGTNTEAFF. The full variable domain, completed using reference TRBV7-9 and TRBJ1-1, is DTGVSQNPRHKITKRGQNVTFRCDPISEHNRLYWYRQTLGQGPEFLTYFQNEAQLEKSRLLSDRFSAERPKGSFSTLEIQRTEQGDSAMYLCASSFRTGTNTEAFFGQGTRLTVV.

The chain employs TRBV29-1 and TRBJ2-5; 8 bases agree with TRBD2. The germline gives CDR1 SQVTM, CDR2 ANQGSEA. Trimming cost V 4 bases and J 5 bases; bases outside gene matches: 6. This CDR3 contains 13 residues. CDR3 in amino acids: CSVGVAGKETQYF. Written as DNA, the CDR3 is TGCAGCGTTGGGGTAGCGGGGAAGGAGACCCAGTACTTC.

In this sample, this clonotype turned up many times. Here the CDR3 DNA reads TGCAGTGCTAGAGCCGTCGGACACCTCCAAGAGACCCAGTACTTC. This gives the protein CSARAVGHLQETQYF. J is TRBJ2-5 and V is TRBV20-1; D might be TRBD1 (5 bases). In germline, CDR1 is DFQATT, CDR2 SNEGSKA (reference sequence). V lost 1 base, J lost 1 base, and 13 bases lay in between. The CDR3 has 15 residues.

J is TRBJ2-3 and V is TRBV9; TRBD2 is a possible D gene (6 bases). The CDR3 consists of 17 residues. Trimming left V 1 base short and J 0 bases short, with 15 bases between. Germline values: CDR1 SGDLS, CDR2 YYNGEE. CDR3 region: CASSVPRTTYSTDTQYF. For the CDR3, the DNA is TGTGCCAGCAGCGTACCTAGGACTACTTACAGCACAGATACGCAGTATTTT.

This clonotype was detected a few times. This chain connects TRBV5-1 to TRBJ1-4; D is ambiguous. The CDR3 runs to 15 residues. Trimming took off 6 bases at V and 0 bases at J, with 12 bases between the two ends. The germline gives CDR1 SGHRS, CDR2 YFSETQ. This CDR3 reads CASKENFATNEKLFF. CDR3 DNA: TGCGCCAGCAAGGAGAACTTCGCAACTAATGAAAAACTGTTTTTT.

The chain uses TRBV30 and TRBJ2-1; the D is unclear. V gave up 1 base and J gave up 10 bases, with 11 bases separating them. Germline V lookup: CDR1 GTSNPN, CDR2 SVGIG (reference sequence). CDR3 length: 12 amino acids. CDR3 nucleotides: TGTGCCTGGAGTGGAGTGACCTTCGAGCAGTTCTTC. As protein: CAWSGVTFEQFF.

Ten or more counts support this clonotype. This chain links TRBV18 with TRBJ2-1; D unclear. The CDR3 sequence is 12 residues long. Per the germline V gene, CDR1 is KGHSH and CDR2 is LQKENI. Trimming took off 8 bases at V and 7 bases at J, with 12 bases between the two ends. The CDR3 sequence: CASSPHGNEQFF. CDR3 coding DNA: TGTGCCAGCAGCCCCCACGGGAATGAGCAGTTCTTC.

Concerning this clonotype itself: The CDR3 end shows no conserved phenylalanine or tryptophan, and so a read error is likely. The chain has TRBV28 and TRBJ2-7, with D perhaps matching TRBD1 or TRBD2 (5 bases each). V was pared by 4 bases and J by 3 bases, with 13 bases between. Germline CDR1 reads MDHEN; CDR2 reads SYDVKM. The CDR3 has 14 amino acids. The CDR3 reads CASSSPGRSYEQYL. As DNA, the CDR3 is TGTGCCAGCAGTTCTCCGGGACGGAGCTACGAGCAGTACTTA.

This clonotype was recorded many times. This rearrangement joins TRBV5-6 to TRBJ1-5; D unclear. The CDR3 sequence is 11 residues long. Per germline, CDR1 SGHDT and CDR2 YYEEEE. With 4 bases removed from V and 5 bases from J, the gap between germline ends came to 4 bases. This chain's CDR3 is CASSADQPQHF. CDR3 DNA: TGTGCCAGCAGCGCGGATCAGCCCCAGCATTTT.

This clonotype has a single count. The chain has TRBV9 and TRBJ2-2; D tentatively reads TRBD1 or TRBD2 (5 bases each). Germline V gives CDR1 SGDLS, CDR2 YYNGEE. This CDR3 region has 17 residues. Trimming stripped 4 bases from V and 0 bases from J, with 16 bases between. CDR3 in DNA: TGTGCCAGCAGCCCCCGTGTAACGGGGCCGAACACCGGGGAGCTGTTTTTT. Amino acids: CASSPRVTGPNTGELFF. Using reference TRBV9 and TRBJ2-2 for the parts outside the CDR3, the full variable domain is DSGVTQTPKHLITATGQRVTLRCSPRSGDLSVYWYQQSLDQGLQFLIQYYNGEERAKGNILERFSAQQFPDLHSELNLSSLELGDSALYFCASSPRVTGPNTGELFFGEGSRLTVL.

The chain employs TRBV7-2 and TRBJ2-7; TRBD1 or TRBD2 may be the D gene (5 bases each). V shed 8 bases and J shed 10 bases, with 12 bases lying between them. Per germline, CDR1 SGHTA and CDR2 FQGNSA. The CDR3 length is 10 residues. CDR3 residues: CASGGPHQYF. CDR3 nucleotide sequence: TGTGCCAGCGGGGGTCCCCACCAGTACTTC.

With respect to this clonotype: No DNA is shown, since the ends of the CDR3 on it are uncertain; the CDR3 is the one TCRdb lists. The chain is built from TRBV20-1 and TRBJ2-1. The CDR3 is 15 residues long, ends included. Germline CDR1 and CDR2: DFQATT and SNEGSKA (reference sequence). CDR3 protein: CSARFFGRTYNEQFF.

This clonotype was counted a few times. The rearrangement uses TRBV20-1 and TRBJ2-5; D is undetermined. This CDR3 is 16 amino acids long. Trimming removed 0 bases from V and 0 bases from J, with 14 bases in between. Germline values: CDR1 DFQATT, CDR2 SNEGSKA (reference sequence). The CDR3 reads CSARDHRSSYQETQYF. Here the CDR3 DNA reads TGCAGTGCTAGAGATCATCGCAGCAGTTACCAAGAGACCCAGTACTTC.

This clonotype was counted a few times. The chain carries TRBV7-8 and TRBJ2-7, with 9 positions matching TRBD1. Losses at the gene ends were 1 base for V and 3 bases for J; bases not matched to a gene: 7. There are 16 residues in the CDR3. From germline, CDR1 is SGHVS and CDR2 FQNEAQ. The CDR3 DNA follows: TGTGCCAGCAGCTTAGGGGACAGGGAACGCGACTACGAGCAGTACTTC. Residues: CASSLGDRERDYEQYF.

This clonotype was counted between two and nine times. The chain combines TRBV24-1 with TRBJ2-3, with D unresolved. CDR3 length: 14 amino acids. Germline values: CDR1 KGHDR, CDR2 SFDVKD. With 1 base removed from V and 7 bases from J, the gap between germline ends came to 11 bases. CDR3 loop: CATSDLFSTNTQYF. In DNA form, the CDR3 reads TGTGCCACCAGTGATTTATTCTCGACAAATACGCAGTATTTT.

The rearrangement uses TRBV3-1 and TRBJ2-7; no firm D call. The CDR3 loop spans 14 amino acids. V shed 1 base and J shed 6 bases, with 13 bases lying between them. Per the germline V gene, CDR1 is LGHDT and CDR2 is YNNKEL (reference sequence). CDR3 coding DNA: TGTGCCAGCAGCCAAGGGTCACACGTAGGCGAGCAGTACTTC. It translates to CASSQGSHVGEQYF.

This clonotype was picked up many times. The CDR3 sequence is CASSHGEYGYTF. The CDR3 DNA follows: TGTGCCAGCAGTCACGGAGAGTATGGCTACACCTTC. V gene TRBV6-5 combines with J gene TRBJ1-2; D is unresolved. Germline V gives CDR1 MNHEY, CDR2 SVGAGI. The V end was cut by 5 bases, the J end by 5 bases, with 9 bases between. This CDR3 has 12 amino acids.

This chain uses TRBV5-1 with TRBJ1-1; tentative D call: TRBD1 (6 bases). Germline V CDR1 and CDR2: SGHRS, YFSETQ. V shed 1 base and J shed 8 bases, with 15 bases lying between them. CDR3 length: 14 amino acids. In DNA, the CDR3 is TGCGCCAGCAGCTTGAGCCGGGGGCTAAGGGAAGCTTTCTTT. Its protein is CASSLSRGLREAFF.

This clonotype was seen a handful of times. The chain has TRBV5-8 and TRBJ2-1, with TRBD2 as a possible D gene (5 bases). Germline V gene data show CDR1 as SGHTS and CDR2 as YDEGEE. V was trimmed by 5 bases and J by 0 bases, leaving 12 bases between them. The CDR3 loop spans 15 amino acids. The CDR3 nucleotides read TGTGCCAGCAGGACCCCGGGAAGCTCCTACAATGAGCAGTTCTTC. It specifies CASRTPGSSYNEQFF.

Comments on this clonotype: A read error is possible here, since a much larger clone lies one base away. The chain couples TRBV2 to TRBJ2-7; 11 bases align to TRBD1. Germline CDR1 SNHLY, CDR2 FYNNEI. V gave up 4 bases and J gave up 4 bases; unmatched junction bases: 12. The CDR3 spans 17 residues. CDR3 coding DNA: TGTGCCAGCAGTGGAACCCTCGGACAGGGGGCTGTTTACGAGCAGTACTTC. This codes for CASSGTLGQGAVYEQYF.

The gene calls are TRBV7-6 and TRBJ2-1, with 9 bases that match TRBD2. This CDR3 has 17 residues. Germline CDR1 is SGHVS and CDR2 is FNYEAQ. The junction had 16 bases not matched to a gene; V was cut back by 5 bases and J by 8 bases. The CDR3 nucleotides are TGTGCCAGCAGCATTAGCGGGGGCCTTACTATTGGGGATGAGCAGTTCTTC. Its translation is CASSISGGLTIGDEQFF.

The chain couples TRBV5-1 to TRBJ1-4, with D perhaps TRBD1 (5 bases). CDR3 length: 14 amino acids. Germline CDR1 and CDR2: SGHRS and YFSETQ. Trimming took off 5 bases at V and 8 bases at J, with 16 bases between the two ends. The CDR3, as DNA: TGCGCCAGCAGTCCTGACGGGGGGACCGAAAAACTGTTTTTT. This sequence encodes CASSPDGGTEKLFF.

This clonotype was detected a few times. V is TRBV12-3 or TRBV12-4 and J is TRBJ2-1; D call uncertain. The ends were cut back, 5 bases at V and 4 bases at J, with 15 bases in the middle. This CDR3 is built from 15 residues. The CDR3 nucleotides are TGTGCCAGCAGTCCGACTCCCCTAGGATACAATGAGCAGTTCTTC. Protein: CASSPTPLGYNEQFF.

The CDR3 sequence is CASSPGRGLEDTQYF. The CDR3 DNA reads as TGTGCCAGCAGCCCGGGACGGGGCTTGGAGGATACGCAGTATTTT. The chain is built from TRBV7-9 and TRBJ2-3, with D possibly being TRBD1 or TRBD2 (5 bases each). Per the germline V gene, CDR1 is SEHNR and CDR2 is FQNEAQ (reference sequence). Between the trimmed V and J ends, which lost 5 bases and 6 bases, there was a span of 18 bases. The CDR3 runs 15 residues.

The CDR3 DNA reads TGTGCCTTCTCGTCAGGGGGGGGACCTTACAATGAGCAGTTCTTC. Amino acids: CAFSSGGGPYNEQFF. J is TRBJ2-1 and V is TRBV30; D assignment may be TRBD1 or TRBD2 (7 bases each). Looked up from germline, CDR1 is GTSNPN and CDR2 is SVGIG (reference sequence). V was clipped by 7 bases and J by 4 bases, with 20 bases between them. This CDR3 is 15 amino acids long.

The J gene is TRBJ2-7, the V gene TRBV20-1, with D possibly being TRBD1 (6 bases). Germline CDR1 DFQATT, CDR2 SNEGSKA (reference sequence). The CDR3 runs to 13 residues. The V end lost 2 bases, the J end lost 1 base, and 9 bases lay between the germline ends. The CDR3 bases are TGCAGTGCTAGATCAGGGGAGTCCTACGAGCAGTACTTC. The encoded protein is CSARSGESYEQYF.

There are a few counts of this clonotype. This chain links TRBV7-3 with TRBJ2-1, with D possibly being TRBD2 (6 bases). CDR1 is SGHTA and CDR2 is FQGTGA in the germline V gene. V lost 2 bases and J 7 bases, leaving 15 bases between the germline ends. The CDR3 spans 15 residues. The CDR3 here is CASSLGQGGWNEQFF. The CDR3 DNA reads TGTGCCAGCAGCTTAGGGCAGGGAGGATGGAATGAGCAGTTCTTC.

The genes are TRBV21-1 and TRBJ2-3; TRBD1 reflects the table's D call only, with no check against the DNA. TRBV21-1 is deemed a pseudogene. The CDR3 length is 24 residues. Here the CDR3 reads CASSKPVRDKEDWRVGGDTDTQYF. The CDR3 DNA reads TGTGCCAGCAGCAAACCGGTCCGGGACAAGGAAGACTGGAGGGTTGGGGGCGACACAGATACGCAGTATTTT.